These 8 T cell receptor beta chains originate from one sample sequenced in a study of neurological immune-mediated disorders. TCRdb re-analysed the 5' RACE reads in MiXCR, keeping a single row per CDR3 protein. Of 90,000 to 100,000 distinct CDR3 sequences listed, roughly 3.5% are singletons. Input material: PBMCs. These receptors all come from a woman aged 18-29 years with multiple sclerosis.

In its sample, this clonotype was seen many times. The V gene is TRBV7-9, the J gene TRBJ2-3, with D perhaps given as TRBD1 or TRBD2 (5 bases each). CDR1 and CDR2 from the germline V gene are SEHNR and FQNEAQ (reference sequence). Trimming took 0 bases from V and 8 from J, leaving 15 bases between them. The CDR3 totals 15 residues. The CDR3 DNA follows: TGTGCCAGCAGCTTAGCACAGGCCGCGGAGGTTACGCAGTATTTT. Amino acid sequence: CASSLAQAAEVTQYF.

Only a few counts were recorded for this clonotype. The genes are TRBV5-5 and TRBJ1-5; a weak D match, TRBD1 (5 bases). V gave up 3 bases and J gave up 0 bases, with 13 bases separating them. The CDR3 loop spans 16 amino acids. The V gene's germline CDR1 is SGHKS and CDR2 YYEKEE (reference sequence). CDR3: CASSSDWDGSNQPQHF. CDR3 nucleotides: TGTGCCAGCAGCTCCGACTGGGACGGTAGCAATCAGCCCCAGCATTTT. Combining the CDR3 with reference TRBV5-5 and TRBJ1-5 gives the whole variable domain DAGVTQSPTHLIKTRGQQVTLRCSPISGHKSVSWYQQVLGQGPQFIFQYYEKEERGRGNFPDRFSARQFPNYSSELNVNALLLGDSALYLCASSSDWDGSNQPQHFGDGTRLSIL.

CDR3 amino acids: CASSLFGGEQFF. CDR3 in DNA: TGTGCCAGCAGTTTATTCGGGGGTGAGCAGTTCTTC. The V gene is TRBV12-3 or TRBV12-4, the J gene TRBJ2-1, with D perhaps TRBD2 (6 bases). The ends were cut back, 2 bases at V and 9 bases at J, with 8 bases in the middle. The CDR3 contains 12 residues.

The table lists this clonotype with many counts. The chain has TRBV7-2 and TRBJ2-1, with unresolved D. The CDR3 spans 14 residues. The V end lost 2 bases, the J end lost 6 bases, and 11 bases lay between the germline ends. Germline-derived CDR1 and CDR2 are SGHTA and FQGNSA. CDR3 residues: CASSLIYQPNEQFF. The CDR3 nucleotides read TGTGCCAGCAGCTTAATTTACCAACCCAATGAGCAGTTCTTC.

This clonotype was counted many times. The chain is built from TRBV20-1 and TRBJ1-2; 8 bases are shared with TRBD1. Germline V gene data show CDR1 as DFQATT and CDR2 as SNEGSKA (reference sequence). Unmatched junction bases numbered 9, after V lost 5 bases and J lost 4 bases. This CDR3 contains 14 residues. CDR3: CSAGPGQGTYGYTF. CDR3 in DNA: TGCAGTGCTGGGCCCGGACAGGGCACCTATGGCTACACCTTC.

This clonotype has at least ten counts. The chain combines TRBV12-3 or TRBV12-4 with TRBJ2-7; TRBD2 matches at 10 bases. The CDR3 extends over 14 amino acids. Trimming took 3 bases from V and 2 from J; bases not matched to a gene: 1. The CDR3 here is CASSFSGGAYEQYF. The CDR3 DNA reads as TGTGCCAGCAGTTTCAGCGGGGGGGCCTACGAGCAGTACTTC.

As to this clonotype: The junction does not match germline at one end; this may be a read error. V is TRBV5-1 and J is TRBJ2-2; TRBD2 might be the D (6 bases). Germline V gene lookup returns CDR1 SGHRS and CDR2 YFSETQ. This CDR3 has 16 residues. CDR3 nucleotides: TGCGCCAGCAGGGAGACCGGGACTTCGAACACCGGGGTGCTGTTTTTT. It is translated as CASRETGTSNTGVLFF.

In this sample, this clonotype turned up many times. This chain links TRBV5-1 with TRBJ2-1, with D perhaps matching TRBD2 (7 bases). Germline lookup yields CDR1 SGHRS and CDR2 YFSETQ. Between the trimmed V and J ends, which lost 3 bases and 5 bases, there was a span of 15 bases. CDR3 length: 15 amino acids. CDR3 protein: CASSSTGRDHNEQFF. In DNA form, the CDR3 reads TGCGCCAGCAGCTCCACAGGGAGGGATCACAATGAGCAGTTCTTC. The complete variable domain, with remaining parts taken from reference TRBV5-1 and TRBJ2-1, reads KAGVTQTPRYLIKTRGQQVTLSCSPISGHRSVSWYQQTPGQGLQFLFEYFSETQRNKGNFPGRFSGRQFSNSRSEMNVSTLELGDSALYLCASSSTGRDHNEQFFGPGTRLTVL.